Listed below are T cell receptor beta chains from one sample, sequenced in a study of high-grade serous ovarian cancer treatment subgroups. The table came from immunoSEQ multiplex PCR; TCRdb's copy has only in-frame clones and leaves some out. The table includes around 9,300 clones, about 76% detected once. The sequencing input was tumor tissue. The receptors come from a human donor with high-grade serous ovarian cancer. The CDR3 runs from the conserved cysteine through the conserved F or W. The D gene is left open where the match is weak. Where a row states a size, it is once, few, many or the class of an expanded clone; other rows omit it.

>-|TRBD1|TRBV6-6|TRBJ1-6
CASGDRGGNSPLHF
TGTGCCAGCGGGGACAGGGGTGGGAATTCACCCCTCCACTTT
>few|TRBD2|TRBV6-1|TRBJ2-1
CASSELAGGYNEQFF
TGTGCCAGCAGTGAACTAGCGGGGGGCTACAATGAGCAGTTCTTC
>-|-|TRBV30|TRBJ2-2
CAWNLGAPSTGELFF
TGTGCCTGGAATCTCGGGGCTCCGAGCACCGGGGAGCTGTTTTTT
>-|-|TRBV11-2|TRBJ2-1
CASSLSRGGALNEQFF
TGTGCCAGCAGCTTAAGCCGAGGGGGGGCCCTGAATGAGCAGTTCTTC
>once|TRBD2|TRBV27|TRBJ2-3
CASKSGTSTDTQYF
TGTGCCAGCAAAAGCGGGACTAGCACAGATACGCAGTATTTT
>-|-|TRBV7-8|TRBJ2-1
CASSLYGKSSYNEQFF
TGTGCCAGCAGCTTATATGGAAAAAGCTCCTACAATGAGCAGTTCTTC
>-|-|TRBV19|TRBJ1-6
CASSKNPGGALLSSYNSPLHF
TGTGCCAGTAGTAAGAATCCAGGCGGTGCTTTGCTGAGCTCCTATAATTCACCCCTCCACTTT
>few|TRBD1|TRBV18|TRBJ1-1
CASSRRTGVWTEAFF
TGTGCCAGCTCACGACGGACAGGGGTTTGGACTGAAGCTTTCTTT
>-|TRBD2|TRBV9|TRBJ2-5
CASSGPSGGGETQYF
TGTGCCAGCAGCGGCCCTAGCGGGGGCGGAGAGACCCAGTACTTC
>-|-|TRBV10-2|TRBJ2-7
CASSESGGPTYEQYF
TGCGCCAGCAGTGAGTCGGGGGGCCCGACCTACGAGCAGTACTTC
>-|-|TRBV6-9|TRBJ1-3
CASIQGAENTIYF
TGTGCCAGCATCCAGGGAGCTGAAAACACCATATATTTT
>-|-|TRBV5-4|TRBJ1-2
CASSLEQNYGYTF
TGTGCCAGCAGCTTGGAACAGAACTATGGCTACACCTTC
>-|-|TRBV11-1|TRBJ2-7
CASSDRQALYEQYF
TGTGCCAGCAGCGATCGACAGGCCCTCTACGAGCAGTACTTC
>-|-|TRBV6-4|TRBJ2-1
CASSDTAGRYNEQFF
TGTGCCAGCAGTGACACGGCAGGGCGCTACAATGAGCAGTTCTTC
>-|-|TRBV7-9|TRBJ1-4
CASSLDVLGKLFF
TGTGCCAGCAGCTTAGATGTGTTGGGAAAACTGTTTTTT
>-|TRBD2|TRBV5-8|TRBJ2-5
CASSLFSGTETQYF
TGTGCCAGCAGCTTGTTCAGCGGGACAGAGACCCAGTACTTC
>-|TRBD2|TRBV5-1|TRBJ2-3
CASSYSGGPSTDTQYF
TGCGCCAGCAGCTATAGCGGGGGACCTAGCACAGATACGCAGTATTTT
>-|-|TRBV11-2|TRBJ2-7
CASSLPGGGHEQYF
TGTGCCAGCAGCTTGCCAGGCGGAGGTCACGAGCAGTACTTC
>-|TRBD1|TRBV2|TRBJ2-7
CASSALGQGFSYEQYF
TGTGCCAGCAGTGCACTGGGACAGGGGTTTTCCTACGAGCAGTACTTC
>few|-|TRBV18|TRBJ2-6
CASSAYREFGSGANVLTF
TGTGCCAGCTCAGCGTACAGGGAGTTTGGCTCTGGGGCCAACGTCCTGACTTTC
>-|-|TRBV19|TRBJ1-1
CASSIDPRQGWGTEAFF
TGTGCCAGTAGTATAGATCCTAGGCAGGGATGGGGTACTGAAGCTTTCTTT
>-|-|TRBV6-4|TRBJ2-5
CASSITAEETQYF
TGTGCCAGCAGCATAACGGCAGAGGAGACCCAGTACTTC
>-|-|TRBV15|TRBJ1-4
CATSREGENEKLFF
TGTGCCACCAGCAGAGAGGGGGAAAATGAAAAACTGTTTTTT
>-|TRBD2|TRBV9|TRBJ2-3
CASSLRTSGSPDTQYF
TGTGCCAGCAGCCTCAGGACTAGCGGGTCCCCAGATACGCAGTATTTT
>few|-|TRBV6-5|TRBJ1-5
CASSAGAGHQPQHF
TGTGCCAGCAGTGCCGGGGCAGGGCATCAGCCCCAGCATTTT
>medium-sized|-|TRBV6-5|TRBJ1-2
CASTLGVTAGYTF
TGTGCCAGCACATTAGGGGTTACGGCTGGCTACACCTTC
>-|TRBD2|TRBV30|TRBJ2-7
CAFTLAGVDEQYF
TGTGCTTTTACTCTAGCGGGAGTGGACGAGCAGTACTTC
>once|TRBD2|TRBV28|TRBJ2-3
CASSFRSSGGARDTQYF
TGTGCCAGCAGTTTTAGGTCTAGCGGGGGGGCCAGGGATACGCAGTATTTT
>-|TRBD1|TRBV7-2|TRBJ1-2
CASSSRGGLYGYTF
TGTGCCAGCAGCTCCCGAGGGGGCCTCTATGGCTACACCTTC
>once|-|TRBV7-9|TRBJ2-7
CASSPGNSYEQYF
TGTGCCAGCAGCCCCGGCAACTCCTACGAGCAGTACTTC
>-|-|TRBV15|TRBJ1-3
CATSSVGYAGNTIYF
TGTGCCACCAGCAGTGTAGGTTACGCTGGAAACACCATATATTTT
>medium-sized|TRBD1|TRBV15|TRBJ1-2
CATSPRGWIYGYTF
TGTGCCACCAGCCCCAGGGGGTGGATCTATGGCTACACCTTC
>once|-|TRBV5-4|TRBJ2-2
CASSPPTGQGTGELFF
TGTGCCAGCAGCCCTCCGACCGGGCAGGGAACCGGGGAGCTGTTTTTT
>once|-|TRBV2|TRBJ2-5
CASFDGIGTQYF
TGTGCCAGCTTTGACGGGATTGGGACCCAGTACTTC
>once|-|TRBV6-1|TRBJ1-1
CATGFRRDTEAFF
TGTGCCACCGGATTTAGGAGGGACACTGAAGCTTTCTTT
>-|-|TRBV7-6|TRBJ2-3
CASSLVYGRTDTQYF
TGTGCCAGCAGCTTAGTATATGGGCGGACAGATACGCAGTATTTT
>once|TRBD1|TRBV10-3|TRBJ2-2
CAISADRGDTGELFF
TGTGCCATCAGTGCCGACAGGGGGGACACCGGGGAGCTGTTTTTT
>-|-|TRBV21-1|TRBJ2-5
CASKEGQETQYF
TGTGCCAGCAAAGAAGGGCAAGAGACCCAGTACTTC
>-|-|TRBV11-2|TRBJ1-5
CASSLGVNQPQHF
TGTGCCAGCAGCTTGGGGGTCAATCAGCCCCAGCATTTT
>-|-|TRBV27|TRBJ2-2
CASSLYMYTGELFF
TGTGCCAGCAGTTTATATATGTACACCGGGGAGCTGTTTTTT
>-|TRBD1|TRBV29-1|TRBJ1-1
CSAPGRGQNTEAFF
TGCAGCGCCCCGGGCAGGGGGCAAAACACTGAAGCTTTCTTT